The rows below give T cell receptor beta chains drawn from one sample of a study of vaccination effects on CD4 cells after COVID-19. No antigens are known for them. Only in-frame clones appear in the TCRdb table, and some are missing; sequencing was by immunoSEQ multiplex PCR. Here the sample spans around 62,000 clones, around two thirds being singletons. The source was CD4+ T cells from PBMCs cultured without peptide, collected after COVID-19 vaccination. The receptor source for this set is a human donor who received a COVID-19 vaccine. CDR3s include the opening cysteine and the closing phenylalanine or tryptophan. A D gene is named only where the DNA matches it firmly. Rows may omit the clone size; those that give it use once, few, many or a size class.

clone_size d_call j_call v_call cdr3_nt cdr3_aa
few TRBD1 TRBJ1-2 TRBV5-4 TGTGCCAGCAGCGCGGGACAGGGTCCCGTCCTCTACACCTTC CASSAGQGPVLYTF
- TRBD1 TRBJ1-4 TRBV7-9 TGTGCCAGCAGCTTAGGGACCGGGACAGGGGTTTCTAATGAAAAACTGTTTTTT CASSLGTGTGVSNEKLFF
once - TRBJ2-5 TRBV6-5 TGTGCCAGCAGTTACTCGACCGGGGCCCAGTACTTC CASSYSTGAQYF
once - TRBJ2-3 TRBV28 TGTGCCAGCAGGGGCGAGACACTCACCACAGATACGCAGTATTTT CASRGETLTTDTQYF
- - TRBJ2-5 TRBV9 TGTGCCAGCAGCGTAGGTCAGGGGCAGGGGGAGACCCAGTACTTC CASSVGQGQGETQYF
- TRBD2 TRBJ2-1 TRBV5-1 TGCGCCAGCAGCCAACCGACGGGACTAGCGGGGGCAGGAGGTGAGCAGTTCTTC CASSQPTGLAGAGGEQFF
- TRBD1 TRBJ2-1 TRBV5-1 TGCGCCAGCAGCGGCGGGACAGGGGGGTACGGTGAGCAGTTCTTC CASSGGTGGYGEQFF
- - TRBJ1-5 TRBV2 TGTGCCAGCAGTGGGGAGATCAATCAGCCCCAGCATTTT CASSGEINQPQHF
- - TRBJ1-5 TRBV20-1 TGCAGTGCTAGTCAATCCTCTGCCGGGGACGATCAGCCCCAGCATTTT CSASQSSAGDDQPQHF
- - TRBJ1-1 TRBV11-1 TGTGCCAGCAGCTTATTGGGAGAGAACACTGAAGCTTTCTTT CASSLLGENTEAFF
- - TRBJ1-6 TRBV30 TGTGCCTGGAGGGGAGGGTCCTTTAGGAATTCACCCCTCCACTTT CAWRGGSFRNSPLHF
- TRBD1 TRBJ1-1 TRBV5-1 TGCGCCAGCAGCTCCGTCGGACAGGGCGGCACTGAAGCTTTCTTT CASSSVGQGGTEAFF
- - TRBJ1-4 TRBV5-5 TGTGCCAGCAGCTTGGCCCGGGACAAGATAACTAATGAAAAACTGTTTTTT CASSLARDKITNEKLFF
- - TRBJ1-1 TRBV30 TGTGCCTGGAGTCGTCCGGGGACTGAAGCTTTCTTT CAWSRPGTEAFF
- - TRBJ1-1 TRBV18 TGTGCCAGCTCACCAGCGACGGGTGAAGCTTTCTTT CASSPATGEAFF
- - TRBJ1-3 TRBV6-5 TGTGCCAGCAGTTATCGCGGGGGAATGGGAGGAAACACCATATATTTT CASSYRGGMGGNTIYF
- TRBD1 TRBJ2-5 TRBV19 TGTGCCAGTAGCCGGGACAGATCCCAAGAGACCCAGTACTTC CASSRDRSQETQYF
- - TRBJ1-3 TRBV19 TGTGCCAGTACCAAAGGGGACTTCGCGAGCTCTGGAAACACCATATATTTT CASTKGDFASSGNTIYF
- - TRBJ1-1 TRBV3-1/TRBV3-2 TGTGCCAGCAGCCAAGATGGGAGGGGCGGCACTGAAGCTTTCTTT CASSQDGRGGTEAFF
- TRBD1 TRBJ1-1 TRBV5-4 TGTGCCAGCAGCCCGAGACAGGGGGCGAGCACTGAAGCTTTCTTT CASSPRQGASTEAFF
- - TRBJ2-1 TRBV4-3 TGCGCCAGCAGCCAAGATCGTCAGCCCAATGAGCAGTTCTTC CASSQDRQPNEQFF
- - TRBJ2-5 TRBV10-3 TGTGCCATCAGTGATCCCATGGGTTTGGGCGTAGAGACCCAGTACTTC CAISDPMGLGVETQYF
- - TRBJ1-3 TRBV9 TGTGCCAGCAGCGTAGGGCTCTCTGGAAACACCATATATTTT CASSVGLSGNTIYF
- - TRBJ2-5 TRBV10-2 TGCGCCACCCGTCTGGCGGGACAAGAGACCCAGTACTTC CATRLAGQETQYF
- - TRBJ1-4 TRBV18 TGTGCCAGCTCACCACCAGGCTTGCGTACTAATGAAAAACTGTTTTTT CASSPPGLRTNEKLFF